Below are 17 T cell receptor beta chains sequenced from a single sample in a study of CD8 T cells in ankylosing spondylitis. Study conclusions and caveats: Seemingly distinctive of ankylosing spondylitis blood was a TCR beta motif formed by eight highly homologous variants.

Each CDR3 protein is one row after TCRdb ran MiXCR on the 5' RACE reads. This table holds a few hundred thousand distinct CDR3 sequences, roughly 13% found once. These receptors are not linked to any known antigen. Sequencing input: blood, either unsorted or a sorted T cell fraction (not recorded which). The receptors here all came from a male donor with ankylosing spondylitis.

The table lists this clonotype with many counts. This chain uses TRBV3-1 with TRBJ2-1; D gene uncertain. The CDR3 is made up of 15 amino acids. Trimming shortened V by 2 bases and J by 0 bases, and 8 bases separated the two germline ends. CDR1 and CDR2 (germline): LGHDT, YNNKEL (reference sequence). The CDR3 DNA reads TGTGCCAGCAGCCAAAGTCCAAGCTCCTACAATGAGCAGTTCTTC. Its translation is CASSQSPSSYNEQFF.

This clonotype was seen repeatedly, ten times or more. J is TRBJ1-2 and V is TRBV5-1, with D possibly being TRBD1 (6 bases). Germline CDR1 is SGHRS and CDR2 is YFSETQ. The V end lost 0 bases, the J end lost 8 bases, and 11 bases lay between the germline ends. There are 13 residues in the CDR3. Here the CDR3 reads CASSLEGGEGYTF. The CDR3 DNA follows: TGCGCCAGCAGCTTGGAGGGGGGGGAAGGCTACACCTTC. The full variable domain, rest sourced from reference TRBV5-1 and TRBJ1-2, is KAGVTQTPRYLIKTRGQQVTLSCSPISGHRSVSWYQQTPGQGLQFLFEYFSETQRNKGNFPGRFSGRQFSNSRSEMNVSTLELGDSALYLCASSLEGGEGYTFGSGTRLTVV.

V and J are TRBV5-6 and TRBJ1-2; D unresolved. The CDR3 runs to 14 residues. V was pared by 0 bases and J by 3 bases, with 9 bases between. Germline CDR1 reads SGHDT; CDR2 reads YYEEEE. CDR3 sequence (DNA): TGTGCCAGCAGCTTGGCTCTTGGATACTATGGCTACACCTTC. It encodes CASSLALGYYGYTF.

This clonotype was seen ten or more times. This chain links TRBV12-3 or TRBV12-4 with TRBJ2-2, with TRBD1 identical over 8 bases. After removal of 7 bases from V and 13 bases from J, the junction contained 14 bases not matched to a gene. The CDR3 is 14 residues long. The CDR3 DNA reads as TGTGCCAGCACCAACGAGGACAGGGCTCAGGGGCTGTTTTTT. Amino acid sequence: CASTNEDRAQGLFF.

The genes are TRBV7-9 and TRBJ2-5; 7 positions agree with TRBD1. The junction had 8 bases not matched to a gene; V was cut back by 6 bases and J by 4 bases. This CDR3 has 14 residues. The germline V gene has CDR1 SEHNR and CDR2 FQNEAQ (reference sequence). CDR3 DNA sequence: TGTGCCAGCAGAGCGTCAGGGGGAGCAGAGACCCAGTACTTC. This translates into CASRASGGAETQYF.

This clonotype was observed at least ten times. The chain links TRBV12-3 or TRBV12-4 to TRBJ2-5, with D hard to call. This CDR3 is 14 amino acids long. Trimming left V 2 bases short and J 2 bases short, with 9 bases between. The DNA of the CDR3 is TGTGCCAGCAGTTTACTCCGACGGCAAGAGACCCAGTACTTC. Protein sequence: CASSLLRRQETQYF.

V is TRBV19 and J is TRBJ1-2; a weak D match, TRBD1 (5 bases). V was cut by 4 bases and J by 0 bases, with 12 bases left in between. The germline gives CDR1 LNHDA, CDR2 SQIVND (reference sequence). The CDR3 sequence is 15 residues long. The chain's CDR3 is CASSKLGTTNYGYTF. The CDR3 DNA is TGTGCCAGTAGTAAACTCGGGACCACTAACTATGGCTACACCTTC.

This clonotype has a count of ten or more. CDR3 DNA sequence: TGTGCCAGCAGCTTAACAGGGGACCGCACAGATACGCAGTATTTT. Protein product: CASSLTGDRTDTQYF. The chain combines TRBV7-2 with TRBJ2-3, with 7 bases lining up with TRBD1. V shed 2 bases, J shed 1 base, and the junction held 3 bases outside the gene matches. The CDR3 has 15 residues. Germline V gene sequence: CDR1 SGHTA, CDR2 FQGNSA.

The chain has TRBV20-1 and TRBJ2-7; perhaps TRBD2 as D (6 bases). The CDR3 is made up of 16 amino acids. V was trimmed by 0 bases and J by 3 bases, leaving 18 bases between them. Germline V gene data show CDR1 as DFQATT and CDR2 as SNEGSKA (reference sequence). The CDR3: CSARDIERVEGYEQYF. The CDR3 nucleotides are TGCAGTGCTAGAGATATCGAGCGGGTGGAAGGCTACGAGCAGTACTTC.

This chain connects TRBV2 to TRBJ2-1; D ambiguous. CDR1 SNHLY and CDR2 FYNNEI come from the germline V gene. Trimming took 6 bases from V and 0 from J, leaving 12 bases between them. The CDR3 is 15 amino acids. The CDR3 DNA reads TGTGCCAGCAGCCCCGACATGAGCTCCTACAATGAGCAGTTCTTC. It specifies CASSPDMSSYNEQFF.

This clonotype was observed a handful of times. The rearrangement joins TRBV7-9 to TRBJ2-2; D gene ambiguous. The V gene lost 5 bases and the J gene lost 4 bases, with 14 bases spanning the gap. The CDR3 loop spans 15 amino acids. Germline V CDR1 and CDR2: SEHNR, FQNEAQ (reference sequence). The CDR3 bases are TGTGCCAGCAGCCCCGTGGGTGTGGGCACCGGGGAGCTGTTTTTT. Translation gives CASSPVGVGTGELFF.

J is TRBJ2-3 and V is TRBV11-3; unclear D gene. From germline, CDR1 is SGHNT and CDR2 YENEEA. The CDR3 runs 13 residues. Between the trimmed V and J ends, which lost 5 bases and 2 bases, there was a span of 8 bases. CDR3: CASSLPATDTQYF. The CDR3 nucleotides read TGTGCCAGCAGCCTCCCCGCCACAGATACGCAGTATTTT.

The chain links TRBV7-2 to TRBJ2-1; 10 nucleotides match TRBD2. Germline V gives CDR1 SGHTA, CDR2 FQGNSA. V dropped 6 bases and J dropped 5; count of bases not matched to a gene: 4. The CDR3 is 14 amino acids. CDR3 nucleotides: TGTGCCAGCAGGCTAGCGGGAGCGAACAATGAGCAGTTCTTC. Translating it yields CASRLAGANNEQFF.

Many counts were recorded for this clonotype. The V and J genes are TRBV7-9 and TRBJ2-3; no firm D call. Germline-derived CDR1 and CDR2 are SEHNR and FQNEAQ (reference sequence). V dropped 6 bases and J dropped 5 bases, with 12 bases sitting between them. This CDR3 spans 13 amino acids. The CDR3 DNA is TGTGCCAGCAGTATGCCCTCCGGAGATACGCAGTATTTT. Translation: CASSMPSGDTQYF.

The V call is TRBV20-1, the J call TRBJ2-4; D is uncertain. The CDR3 spans 15 residues. V was shortened by 0 bases and J by 0 bases, with 9 bases between the two germline ends. Germline-derived CDR1 and CDR2 are DFQATT and SNEGSKA (reference sequence). The CDR3 loop reads CSARDRILAKNIQYF. The CDR3 DNA follows: TGCAGTGCTAGAGATCGGATTTTAGCCAAAAACATTCAGTACTTC.

The V gene is TRBV20-1, the J gene TRBJ2-5; the D call may be TRBD1 or TRBD2 (5 bases each). This CDR3 region has 13 residues. Deletions cut 1 base from V and 5 bases from J, with 11 bases between. The germline V gene has CDR1 DFQATT and CDR2 SNEGSKA (reference sequence). The CDR3 DNA reads as TGCAGTGCTAGAGTTGGGGGTCGGGAGACCCAGTACTTC. This translates into CSARVGGRETQYF.

The rearrangement joins TRBV24-1 to TRBJ1-5; D remains ambiguous. The germline CDR1 and CDR2 sequences are KGHDR and SFDVKD. Trimming cost V 3 bases and J 6 bases, with 14 bases left between them. This CDR3 has 15 residues. CDR3 protein: CATSDPNGPGQPQHF. In DNA, the CDR3 is TGTGCCACCAGTGATCCCAACGGCCCGGGTCAGCCCCAGCATTTT.